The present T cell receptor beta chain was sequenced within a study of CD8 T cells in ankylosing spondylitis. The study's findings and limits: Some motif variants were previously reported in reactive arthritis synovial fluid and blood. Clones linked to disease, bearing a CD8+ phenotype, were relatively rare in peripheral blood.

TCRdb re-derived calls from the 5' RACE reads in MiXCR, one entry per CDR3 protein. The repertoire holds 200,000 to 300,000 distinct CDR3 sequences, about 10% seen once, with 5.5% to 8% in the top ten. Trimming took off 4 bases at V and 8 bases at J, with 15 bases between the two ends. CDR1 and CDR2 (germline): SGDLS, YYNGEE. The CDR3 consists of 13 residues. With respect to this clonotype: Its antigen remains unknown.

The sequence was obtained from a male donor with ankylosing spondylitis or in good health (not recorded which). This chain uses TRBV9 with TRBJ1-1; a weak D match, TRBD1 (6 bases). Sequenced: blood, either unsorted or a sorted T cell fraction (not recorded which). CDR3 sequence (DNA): TGTGCCAGCAGCTCCTTCCGGGGGACAGAAGCTTTCTTT. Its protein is CASSSFRGTEAFF.